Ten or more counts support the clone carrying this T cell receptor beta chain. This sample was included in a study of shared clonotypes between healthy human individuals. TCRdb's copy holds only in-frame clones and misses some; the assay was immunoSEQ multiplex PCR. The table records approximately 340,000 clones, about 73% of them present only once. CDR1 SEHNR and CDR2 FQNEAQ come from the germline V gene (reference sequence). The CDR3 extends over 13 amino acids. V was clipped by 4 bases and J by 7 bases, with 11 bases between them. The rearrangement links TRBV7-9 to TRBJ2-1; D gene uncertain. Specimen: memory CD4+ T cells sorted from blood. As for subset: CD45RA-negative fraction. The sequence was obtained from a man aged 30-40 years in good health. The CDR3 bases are TGTGCCAGCAGCTCGTCGGTGCGGAATGAGCAGTTCTTC. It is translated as CASSSSVRNEQFF.